This passage covers 8 T cell receptor beta chains from one sample sequenced in a study of OX40 agonist ivuxolimab in advanced cancers. This table comes from immunoSEQ multiplex PCR, and its TCRdb copy is limited to in-frame clones, with some not included. The sample has about 40,000 clones, approximately 90% seen once. Here the sequenced sample was CD4+ or CD8+ T cells sorted from blood, taken in a trial of the OX40 agonist ivuxolimab. The source is an adult with an advanced solid tumor such as melanoma, head and neck, liver or kidney cancer.

V gene TRBV19 combines with J gene TRBJ2-7, with TRBD2 identical over 7 bases. This CDR3 spans 14 amino acids. Germline V lookup: CDR1 LNHDA, CDR2 SQIVND (reference sequence). V was clipped by 3 bases and J by 4 bases; unmatched bases: 6. CDR3 in DNA: TGTGCCAGTAGTATCGGGGGGAGTTCGTACGAGCAGTACTTC. It yields the protein CASSIGGSSYEQYF.

This clone was detected only a few times. For the CDR3, the DNA is TGTGCCAGTAGTATCCGGGACAGTCATCAGTACTTC. This encodes CASSIRDSHQYF. The genes are TRBV19 and TRBJ2-4, with 7 positions matching TRBD1. CDR1 is LNHDA and CDR2 is SQIVND in the germline V gene (reference sequence). V lost 3 bases, J lost 12 bases, and 5 bases stayed unmatched. The CDR3 runs 12 residues.

The chain links TRBV6-1 to TRBJ2-1; D not certain. Germline assignment: CDR1 MNHNS and CDR2 SASEGT. This CDR3 is 15 amino acids long. V was pared by 2 bases and J by 3 bases, with 11 bases between. Here the CDR3 reads CASSEMWGGYNEQFF. Here the CDR3 DNA reads TGTGCCAGCAGTGAAATGTGGGGTGGCTACAATGAGCAGTTCTTC.

The V gene is TRBV20-1, the J gene TRBJ1-2; D is undetermined. The V gene's germline CDR1 is DFQATT and CDR2 SNEGSKA (reference sequence). The V end lost 8 bases, the J end lost 4 bases, and 11 bases lay between the germline ends. This CDR3 region has 11 residues. The CDR3 coding sequence is TGCAGTAAAAGGTTGGGCTATGGCTACACCTTC. It specifies CSKRLGYGYTF.

The chain is built from TRBV2 and TRBJ2-1; TRBD2 might be the D (7 bases). Germline V gene lookup returns CDR1 SNHLY and CDR2 FYNNEI. Trimming stripped 4 bases from V and 8 bases from J, with 18 bases between. The CDR3 sequence is 15 residues long. This CDR3 reads CASSALVGGPHEQFF. CDR3 sequence (DNA): TGTGCCAGCAGTGCGCTAGTGGGGGGGCCTCATGAGCAGTTCTTC.

This sequence joins TRBV5-6 and TRBJ2-7; D not certain. Trimming shortened V by 4 bases and J by 2 bases, and 13 bases separated the two germline ends. The CDR3 extends over 14 amino acids. Germline lookup yields CDR1 SGHDT and CDR2 YYEEEE. CDR3 residues: CASSLHGQAYEQYF. As DNA, the CDR3 is TGTGCCAGCAGCCTTCATGGCCAGGCCTACGAGCAGTACTTC.

V gene TRBV6-6 combines with J gene TRBJ2-1; 8 bases map to TRBD2. Per germline, CDR1 MNHNY and CDR2 SVGAGI (reference sequence). Germline trimming cut 5 bases from V and 15 bases from J; bases unmatched to any gene: 18. The CDR3 sequence is 15 residues long. CDR3 bases: TGTGCCAGCAGTCCCTCCGGGACTAGGGAAGGTGTACGGTTCTTC. Encoded protein: CASSPSGTREGVRFF.

This clone appeared once. Here the CDR3 DNA reads TGTGCCAGCAGCTTAGCGAGAGATAGTGGGGGCCAGGGAGAGACCCAGTACTTC. This sequence encodes CASSLARDSGGQGETQYF. The chain has TRBV7-9 and TRBJ2-5, with a weak D call TRBD1 (6 bases). Trimming stripped 0 bases from V and 4 bases from J, with 21 bases between. The CDR3 is made up of 18 amino acids. Germline CDR1 and CDR2: SEHNR and FQNEAQ (reference sequence).